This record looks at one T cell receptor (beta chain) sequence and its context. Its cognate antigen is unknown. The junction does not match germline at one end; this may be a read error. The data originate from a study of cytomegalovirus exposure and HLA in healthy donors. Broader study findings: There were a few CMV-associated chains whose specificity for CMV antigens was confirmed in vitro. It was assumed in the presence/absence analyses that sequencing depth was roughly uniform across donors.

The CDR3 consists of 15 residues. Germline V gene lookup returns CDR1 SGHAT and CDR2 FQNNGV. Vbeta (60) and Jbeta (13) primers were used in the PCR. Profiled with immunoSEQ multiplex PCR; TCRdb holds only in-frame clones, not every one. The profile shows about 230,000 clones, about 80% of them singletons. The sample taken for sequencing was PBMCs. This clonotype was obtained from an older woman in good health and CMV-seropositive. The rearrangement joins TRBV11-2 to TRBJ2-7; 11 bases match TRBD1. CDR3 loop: CASVGQGAVSCEQYF. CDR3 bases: TGTGCCAGCGTCGGACAGGGGGCGGTCTCCTGCGAGCAGTACTTC.